Below are 32 T cell receptor beta chains sequenced from a single sample in a study of blood T cell repertoires in COVID-19. Here immunoSEQ multiplex PCR was the method, and the copy in TCRdb shows in-frame clones only, minus some. The table records about 200,000 clones, under 90% of them present only once. Sequenced sample: peripheral blood. Receptors originate from a man between 60 and 70 years old who had recovered from COVID-19.

The chain has TRBV21-1 and TRBJ1-1; the D call in the table, TRBD1, was not verified against the DNA. TRBV21-1 is flagged as a pseudogene. There are 11 residues in the CDR3. CDR3 DNA sequence: TGTGCCAGCAGCGGACAGGGGAATACTTTCTTT. It translates to CASSGQGNTFF.

The chain carries TRBV28 and TRBJ2-3; D unresolved. From germline, CDR1 is MDHEN and CDR2 SYDVKM. This CDR3 has 14 amino acids. V was trimmed by 4 bases and J by 1 base, leaving 9 bases between them. CDR3 sequence reads: CASSSATGTDTQYF. The CDR3 DNA sequence: TGTGCCAGCAGTTCAGCGACGGGCACAGATACGCAGTATTTT.

The V call is TRBV28, the J call TRBJ2-7; 7 bases match TRBD1. The V gene's germline CDR1 is MDHEN and CDR2 SYDVKM. The ends lost 5 bases at V and 1 base at J; junction bases unmatched: 8. The CDR3 totals 15 residues. CDR3 region: CASSTPSTGSYEQYF. In nucleotides, the CDR3 is TGTGCCAGCAGTACTCCATCGACAGGGTCCTACGAGCAGTACTTC.

The chain combines TRBV18 with TRBJ1-2, with 7 bases that match TRBD1. This CDR3 spans 17 amino acids. The trim removed 3 bases at V and 4 bases at J, leaving 14 bases unmatched. Germline CDR1 KGHSH, CDR2 LQKENI. This CDR3 is CASSPNHLGTEPYGYTF. As DNA, the CDR3 is TGTGCCAGCTCACCGAATCACCTCGGGACAGAACCCTATGGCTACACCTTC. The full variable domain, with the rest looked up from reference TRBV18 and TRBJ1-2, is NAGVMQNPRHLVRRRGQEARLRCSPMKGHSHVYWYRQLPEEGLKFMVYLQKENIIDESGMPKERFSAEFPKEGPSILRIQQVVRGDSAAYFCASSPNHLGTEPYGYTFGSGTRLTVV.

The rearrangement joins TRBV18 to TRBJ2-5, with TRBD2 matching 14 bases. Trimming removed 7 bases from V and 5 bases from J; junction bases left unmatched: 3. The CDR3 contains 14 residues. The germline gives CDR1 KGHSH, CDR2 LQKENI. CDR3 sequence: CASFGLAGGETQYF. The CDR3 DNA follows: TGTGCCAGCTTCGGACTAGCGGGAGGTGAGACCCAGTACTTC.

J is TRBJ1-5 and V is TRBV3-1 (or the pseudogene TRBV3-2); possibly TRBD1 for D (6 bases). Germline V gene lookup returns CDR1 LGHDT and CDR2 YNNKEL (reference sequence). V shed 2 bases and J shed 5 bases, with 10 bases lying between them. The CDR3 extends over 14 amino acids. This CDR3 is CASSQLQGDQPQHF. The CDR3 nucleotides read TGTGCCAGCAGCCAATTACAGGGCGATCAGCCCCAGCATTTT.

This chain connects TRBV4-2 to TRBJ1-2; D is unresolved. Germline CDR1 LGHNA, CDR2 YNFKEQ. V was cut by 2 bases and J by 4 bases, with 5 bases left in between. The CDR3 spans 12 residues. For the CDR3, the DNA is TGTGCCAGCAGCCAAACTTTCTATGGCTACACCTTC. This encodes CASSQTFYGYTF.

The CDR3 nucleotides read TGTGCCAGCAGTAACGTAGCGGGAGCGAAAGAGCAGTTCTTC. It translates to CASSNVAGAKEQFF. The J gene is TRBJ2-1, the V gene TRBV27; 9 bases match TRBD2. This CDR3 spans 14 amino acids. Trimming at V came to 5 bases and at J to 10 bases, leaving 9 bases not matched to a gene. Looked up from germline, CDR1 is MNHEY and CDR2 is SMNVEV (reference sequence).

Only one count was recorded for this clone. The chain employs TRBV6-2 or TRBV6-3 and TRBJ1-5; no clear D. From germline, CDR1 is MNHEY and CDR2 SVGEGT. The V end was cut by 5 bases, the J end by 3 bases, with 11 bases between. This CDR3 comprises 14 residues. The CDR3 reads CASSAPYFNQPQHF. The CDR3 bases are TGTGCCAGCAGTGCTCCCTACTTCAATCAGCCCCAGCATTTT.

The chain carries TRBV7-9 and TRBJ2-1; D is possibly TRBD2 (5 bases). This CDR3 is built from 14 residues. Trimming took 0 bases from V and 7 from J, leaving 10 bases between them. Germline V gene sequence: CDR1 SEHNR, CDR2 FQNEAQ (reference sequence). CDR3 loop: CASSLAGAKNEQFF. Here the CDR3 DNA reads TGTGCCAGCAGCTTAGCGGGAGCGAAGAATGAGCAGTTCTTC.

CDR3: CASSPGFYGYTF. As DNA, the CDR3 is TGTGCCAGCAGCCCGGGGTTCTATGGCTACACCTTC. V is TRBV14 and J is TRBJ1-2, with no clear D. Trimming took 4 bases from V and 4 from J, leaving 7 bases between them. Per the germline V gene, CDR1 is SGHDN and CDR2 is FVKESK. This CDR3 has 12 residues.

The V and J genes are TRBV27 and TRBJ1-2, with 8 bases lining up with TRBD1. From germline, CDR1 is MNHEY and CDR2 SMNVEV (reference sequence). This CDR3 region has 13 residues. J lost 4 bases, V lost 6 bases, and 4 bases had no gene match. CDR3 DNA sequence: TGTGCCAGCAGGCTGGACAGGGCCTATGGCTACACCTTC. This codes for CASRLDRAYGYTF.

Here the CDR3 reads CASSNPGQSTGELFF. Written as DNA, the CDR3 is TGTGCCAGCAGCAACCCGGGACAGAGTACCGGGGAGCTGTTTTTT. The genes are TRBV11-3 and TRBJ2-2; the match to TRBD1 covers 7 bases. Trimming cost V 5 bases and J 5 bases; bases outside gene matches: 8. The CDR3 spans 15 residues. Germline-derived CDR1 and CDR2 are SGHNT and YENEEA. The full variable domain, completed using reference TRBV11-3 and TRBJ2-2, is EAGVVQSPRYKIIEKKQPVAFWCNPISGHNTLYWYLQNLGQGPELLIRYENEEAVDDSQLPKDRFSAERLKGVDSTLKIQPAELGDSAVYLCASSNPGQSTGELFFGEGSRLTVL.

The rearrangement joins TRBV2 to TRBJ1-2; tentative D call: TRBD1 (5 bases). V was cut by 5 bases and J by 7 bases, with 11 bases left in between. Germline assignment: CDR1 SNHLY and CDR2 FYNNEI. The CDR3 is 12 residues long. CDR3: CASSKGFSGYTF. The DNA of the CDR3 is TGTGCCAGCAGTAAGGGGTTTAGTGGCTACACCTTC.

The V and J genes are TRBV21-1 and TRBJ2-7; TRBD2, the table's D call, lacks a check against the DNA. TRBV21-1 is a pseudogene. The CDR3 extends over 19 amino acids. CDR3 region: CASSKDEAGGPHRSYEQYF. The CDR3 nucleotides read TGTGCCAGCAGCAAAGATGAGGCGGGAGGGCCTCATAGGTCCTACGAGCAGTACTTC.

The chain combines TRBV23-1 with TRBJ1-2; D possibly corresponds to TRBD1 (5 bases). TRBV23-1 is labeled an ORF, and its function is uncertain. The CDR3 extends over 15 amino acids. The V end was cut by 2 bases, the J end by 2 bases, with 12 bases between. CDR3 region: CASSQEDGGNYGYTF. The CDR3 DNA reads TGCGCCAGCAGTCAAGAGGACGGGGGGAACTATGGCTACACCTTC.

This clone appeared a single time. V gene TRBV13 combines with J gene TRBJ2-2; a possible D gene is TRBD1 (5 bases). CDR3 length: 13 amino acids. Germline-derived CDR1 and CDR2 are PRHDT and FYEKMQ (reference sequence). V lost 2 bases and J lost 4, with 5 bases in between. CDR3 region: CASSLRGTGELFF. In DNA, the CDR3 is TGTGCCAGCAGCTTAAGGGGCACCGGGGAGCTGTTTTTT.

The chain employs TRBV7-2 and TRBJ2-3, with D possibly matching TRBD1 (5 bases). CDR3 size: 16 residues. Trimming pared 0 bases from V and 0 bases from J, leaving 10 bases between. Germline V gene sequence: CDR1 SGHTA, CDR2 FQGNSA. The CDR3 here is CASSLASTASTDTQYF. In DNA, the CDR3 is TGTGCCAGCAGCTTAGCTTCGACAGCTAGCACAGATACGCAGTATTTT.

This sequence joins TRBV27 and TRBJ1-6; 10 bases are shared with TRBD1. The CDR3 runs 14 residues. Germline V gene lookup returns CDR1 MNHEY and CDR2 SMNVEV (reference sequence). J lost 10 bases, V lost 5 bases, and 5 bases had no gene match. The CDR3 loop is CASSLRDRGSPLHF. The CDR3 nucleotides are TGTGCCAGCAGTCTCCGGGACAGGGGATCACCCCTCCACTTT.

This rearrangement joins TRBV28 to TRBJ1-2; D unclear. Between the trimmed V and J ends, which lost 5 bases and 7 bases, there was a span of 14 bases. The CDR3 loop spans 13 amino acids. Germline CDR1 MDHEN, CDR2 SYDVKM. CDR3 sequence: CASSRPGKGGYTF. Here the CDR3 DNA reads TGTGCCAGCAGTCGCCCGGGGAAAGGTGGCTACACCTTC.

The CDR3, as DNA: TGTGCCAGCAGCGTAAGCCCAGCGGGGGCCTACGAGCAGTACTTC. Translated, it gives CASSVSPAGAYEQYF. This chain joins TRBV9 and TRBJ2-7, with 8 bases that match TRBD2. CDR3 length: 15 amino acids. J lost 2 bases, V lost 1 base, and 5 bases had no gene match. The V gene's germline CDR1 is SGDLS and CDR2 YYNGEE. The full variable domain, its missing parts supplied by reference TRBV9 and TRBJ2-7, is DSGVTQTPKHLITATGQRVTLRCSPRSGDLSVYWYQQSLDQGLQFLIQYYNGEERAKGNILERFSAQQFPDLHSELNLSSLELGDSALYFCASSVSPAGAYEQYFGPGTRLTVT.

The rearrangement uses TRBV2 and TRBJ1-4; TRBD1 might be the D (5 bases). V lost 6 bases to trimming and J lost 5 bases, with 16 bases between them. There are 15 residues in the CDR3. Germline CDR1 and CDR2: SNHLY and FYNNEI. CDR3 protein: CASRKDRRANEKLFF. The CDR3 DNA is TGTGCCAGCAGGAAGGACCGCAGGGCGAATGAAAAACTGTTTTTT.

This clone was recorded a few times. This chain joins TRBV12-5 and TRBJ2-3; 13 bases agree with TRBD2. Germline trimming cut 0 bases from V and 6 bases from J; bases unmatched to any gene: 12. Germline V CDR1 and CDR2: LGHNT, FRNRAP. The CDR3 is 19 residues long. In nucleotides, the CDR3 is TGTGCTAGTGGTTTGGTTGTAGGGACTAGCGGGGTTAGAATGGATACGCAGTATTTT. This translates into CASGLVVGTSGVRMDTQYF.

The chain carries TRBV4-1 and TRBJ1-6; 8 positions agree with TRBD1. CDR1 MGHRA and CDR2 YSYEKL come from the germline V gene. This CDR3 has 16 amino acids. With V trimmed by 1 base and J by 7 bases, 6 bases remained unmatched. This CDR3 is CASSQAGQGRNSPLHF. The CDR3 region has the DNA TGCGCCAGCAGCCAAGCCGGACAGGGCCGGAATTCACCCCTCCACTTT.

The V gene is TRBV19, the J gene TRBJ1-4; 7 nucleotides align to TRBD1. The CDR3 totals 15 residues. CDR1 is LNHDA and CDR2 is SQIVND in the germline V gene (reference sequence). With 3 bases clipped from V and 2 bases from J, the junction kept 3 bases outside the gene matches. CDR3 protein: CASSIMGQTNEKLFF. The CDR3 region has the DNA TGTGCCAGTAGTATCATGGGACAGACTAATGAAAAACTGTTTTTT.

The V and J genes are TRBV11-2 and TRBJ1-4, with D maybe TRBD1 (6 bases). This CDR3 is built from 15 residues. Germline assignment: CDR1 SGHAT and CDR2 FQNNGV. Trimming shortened V by 4 bases and J by 8 bases, and 17 bases separated the two germline ends. The CDR3 here is CASSYLGGLQEKLFF. In DNA form, the CDR3 reads TGTGCCAGCAGCTATTTGGGGGGGCTTCAGGAAAAACTGTTTTTT. Combining the CDR3 with reference TRBV11-2 and TRBJ1-4 gives the whole variable domain EAGVAQSPRYKIIEKRQSVAFWCNPISGHATLYWYQQILGQGPKLLIQFQNNGVVDDSQLPKDRFSAERLKGVDSTLKIQPAKLEDSAVYLCASSYLGGLQEKLFFGSGTQLSVL.

V usage is TRBV6-6 and J usage is TRBJ2-5; D remains unclear. In germline, CDR1 is MNHNY, CDR2 SVGAGI (reference sequence). The CDR3 contains 13 residues. The V and J ends lost 7 bases and 1 base respectively, with 10 bases between them. The CDR3 DNA sequence: TGTGCCAGCAAAGACACCGCCCAAGAGACCCAGTACTTC. Protein product: CASKDTAQETQYF.

V gene TRBV6-2 or TRBV6-3 combines with J gene TRBJ2-7; 8 positions match TRBD1. This CDR3 comprises 18 residues. CDR1 and CDR2 (germline): MNHEY, SVGEGT. V lost 4 bases, J lost 4 bases, and 18 bases stayed unmatched. The CDR3 region is CASSFPLHSGTGKYEQYF. CDR3 coding DNA: TGTGCCAGCAGTTTCCCCCTCCATTCCGGGACAGGAAAATACGAGCAGTACTTC.

The V gene is TRBV5-1, the J gene TRBJ1-1, with TRBD1 matching 10 bases. The CDR3 is made up of 15 amino acids. Trimming cost V 4 bases and J 4 bases; bases outside gene matches: 7. CDR1 and CDR2 from the germline V gene are SGHRS and YFSETQ. The CDR3 region has the DNA TGCGCCAGCAGCCCAAGACAGGGGGCGGTCACTGAAGCTTTCTTT. Translation: CASSPRQGAVTEAFF. The full variable domain, rest sourced from reference TRBV5-1 and TRBJ1-1, is KAGVTQTPRYLIKTRGQQVTLSCSPISGHRSVSWYQQTPGQGLQFLFEYFSETQRNKGNFPGRFSGRQFSNSRSEMNVSTLELGDSALYLCASSPRQGAVTEAFFGQGTRLTVV.

The chain employs TRBV6-5 and TRBJ1-4; unclear D gene. V was trimmed by 7 bases and J by 3 bases, leaving 15 bases between them. The CDR3 has 15 amino acids. Germline-derived CDR1 and CDR2 are MNHEY and SVGAGI. The CDR3 DNA sequence: TGTGCCAGCAAGCGGGAGGTATTGCCTAATGAAAAACTGTTTTTT. Protein product: CASKREVLPNEKLFF.

J is TRBJ2-4 and V is TRBV28, with 7 bases that match TRBD1. Germline V gene lookup returns CDR1 MDHEN and CDR2 SYDVKM. V shed 4 bases and J 8 bases; nucleotides not matched to a gene: 11. The CDR3 sequence is 15 residues long. The CDR3: CASSSTGSLVDIQYF. The DNA of the CDR3 is TGTGCCAGCAGTTCGACAGGGAGTCTGGTCGACATTCAGTACTTC.

This rearrangement joins TRBV5-8 to TRBJ2-1; weak D call: TRBD1 (6 bases). The germline V and J ends were trimmed by 0 bases and 2 bases, with 9 bases remaining between them. There are 15 residues in the CDR3. Germline loops: CDR1 SGHTS, CDR2 YDEGEE. CDR3 in amino acids: CASSLAGVTYNEQFF. CDR3 DNA: TGTGCCAGCAGCTTGGCAGGGGTTACCTACAATGAGCAGTTCTTC.